The next 8 T cell receptor beta chains were all read from a single sample in a study of blood T cell repertoires in COVID-19. Profiling relied on immunoSEQ multiplex PCR, and the TCRdb table lists in-frame clones only, not all of them. This table holds under 60,000 clones, 65% to 80% found once. The material sequenced was peripheral blood. The receptors were gathered from a man aged 65 to 79 with acute or convalescent COVID-19.

V is TRBV4-2 and J is TRBJ1-1, with 8 bases that match TRBD1. The CDR3 length is 14 residues. Trimming at V came to 0 bases and at J to 10 bases, leaving 7 bases not matched to a gene. CDR1 is LGHNA and CDR2 is YNFKEQ in the germline V gene. CDR3 protein: CASSQETGGSRAFF. The CDR3, as DNA: TGTGCCAGCAGCCAAGAAACAGGGGGGAGTAGAGCTTTCTTT.

The chain couples TRBV6-2 or TRBV6-3 to TRBJ2-3; 8 bases match TRBD1. Losses at the gene ends were 4 bases for V and 8 bases for J; bases not matched to a gene: 11. Germline V gives CDR1 MNHEY, CDR2 SVGEGT. CDR3 size: 15 residues. CDR3 loop: CASSSTQGEMATQYF. The CDR3 DNA is TGTGCCAGCAGTTCAACACAGGGGGAGATGGCTACGCAGTATTTT.

The chain employs TRBV30 and TRBJ1-1; D gene ambiguous. Germline CDR1 is GTSNPN and CDR2 is SVGIG (reference sequence). The germline V and J ends were trimmed by 2 bases and 1 base, with 11 bases remaining between them. The CDR3 runs to 14 residues. CDR3 residues: CAWSPTDTNTEAFF. CDR3 nucleotides: TGTGCCTGGAGTCCGACCGACACGAACACTGAAGCTTTCTTT.

In its sample, this clone was seen a few times. The V call is TRBV19, the J call TRBJ1-1, with 7 bases that match TRBD1. This CDR3 is 13 amino acids long. The V gene end was trimmed by 5 bases and the J gene end by 4 bases; junction bases not matched to a gene: 4. Looked up from germline, CDR1 is LNHDA and CDR2 is SQIVND (reference sequence). CDR3 sequence reads: CASSRTGATEAFF. CDR3 nucleotides: TGTGCCAGTAGTCGCACAGGGGCCACTGAAGCTTTCTTT.

The gene calls are TRBV19 and TRBJ1-3; no definite D call. The CDR3 sequence is 13 residues long. Germline V lookup: CDR1 LNHDA, CDR2 SQIVND (reference sequence). Trimming stripped 11 bases from V and 4 bases from J, with 15 bases between. CDR3 sequence: CASLGPIGNTIYF. The CDR3 DNA sequence: TGTGCCTCGCTTGGGCCTATAGGAAACACCATATATTTT.

This chain links TRBV5-1 with TRBJ2-7; 14 positions match TRBD2. V gave up 2 bases and J gave up 7 bases; unmatched junction bases: 8. Germline V gene data show CDR1 as SGHRS and CDR2 as YFSETQ. The CDR3 runs 16 residues. In DNA, the CDR3 is TGCGCCAGCAGCTTAGGGGGACTAGCGGGAGAGGTGGAGCAGTACTTC. It encodes CASSLGGLAGEVEQYF.

The genes are TRBV27 and TRBJ2-5; 8 bases fit TRBD2. The J segment lost 4 bases and the V segment lost 5 bases, leaving 9 bases of the junction unmatched. The length of the CDR3 is 15 residues. The germline gives CDR1 MNHEY, CDR2 SMNVEV (reference sequence). The CDR3 DNA is TGTGCCAGCAGTCCCCACCGGGAGGGCCGAGAGACCCAGTACTTC. Protein product: CASSPHREGRETQYF.

The rearrangement joins TRBV5-1 to TRBJ1-4, with D possibly being TRBD1 (6 bases). Germline lookup yields CDR1 SGHRS and CDR2 YFSETQ. CDR3 size: 14 residues. V gave up 3 bases and J gave up 2 bases, with 8 bases separating them. Here the CDR3 reads CASSSGDTNEKLFF. The CDR3 bases are TGCGCCAGCAGCTCAGGGGACACTAATGAAAAACTGTTTTTT.